This T cell receptor (beta chain) emerged from a study of blood T cell repertoires in COVID-19. Study-wide context: The samples span acute and convalescent COVID-19 from the United States, Italy and Spain. T cells, B-cell-depleted T cells, or PBMCs supplied cDNA or gDNA.

Per the original data handling: From reference gene primer amplification, estimates of nucleated cell counts were derived. Clones were sequenced by immunoSEQ multiplex PCR, and TCRdb holds only the in-frame ones, with some missing. For V, J and clone size, that table is used; D and trimming come from the DNA. The repertoire holds tens of thousands of clones, with 75% to 90% as singletons. Germline CDR1 is GTSNPN and CDR2 is SVGIG (reference sequence). J gave up 7 bases and V 0 bases, and 9 bases lay outside the gene matches. The CDR3 length is 16 residues. The clonotype originates from a human donor with acute or convalescent COVID-19. The donor label of this sample is uncertain. Sequencing was done on a sample of peripheral blood. The rearrangement links TRBV30 to TRBJ2-3; 11 nucleotides match TRBD2. CDR3 in DNA: TGTGCCTGGAGTGTCACACGACTAGCGGGAATGCATACGCAGTATTTT. It encodes CAWSVTRLAGMHTQYF. The full variable domain, with the rest looked up from reference TRBV30 and TRBJ2-3, is SQTIHQWPATLVQPVGSPLSLECTVEGTSNPNLYWYRQAAGRGLQLLFYSVGIGQISSEVPQNLSASRPQDRQFILSSKKLLLSDSGFYLCAWSVTRLAGMHTQYFGPGTRLTVL.